This entry lists 2 T cell receptor beta chains sequenced from one sample in a study of T cells after yellow fever vaccination. TCRdb reprocessed the 5' RACE reads with MiXCR, giving one entry per CDR3 protein. The sample carries 68,000 or so distinct CDR3 sequences, roughly 7.3% recorded once. The sample here was CD8+ T cells sorted from PBMCs, taken 15 days after the yellow fever booster vaccination. Source of these receptors: a man aged 25 to 40 who received the YFV17D yellow fever vaccine.

This clonotype was counted ten times or more. The chain carries TRBV11-2 and TRBJ2-7, with TRBD2 matching over 9 bases. The CDR3 consists of 15 residues. J was trimmed by 2 bases and V by 1 base; bases with no gene match: 3. Germline-derived CDR1 and CDR2 are SGHAT and FQNNGV. CDR3 loop: CASSLALAGTYEQYF. CDR3 in DNA: TGTGCCAGCAGCTTAGCACTAGCGGGTACCTACGAGCAGTACTTC.

This clonotype occurred once. This sequence may be a read error, since a much larger clone differs from it by one base. V gene TRBV21-1 combines with J gene TRBJ2-7; the tabulated D call, TRBD1, remains unverified against the DNA. TRBV21-1 is deemed a pseudogene. The CDR3 is 11 residues long. In DNA, the CDR3 is TGTGCCAGCAGCAAGGTCCCTGAGCTGTACTTC. Translating gives CASSKVPELYF.